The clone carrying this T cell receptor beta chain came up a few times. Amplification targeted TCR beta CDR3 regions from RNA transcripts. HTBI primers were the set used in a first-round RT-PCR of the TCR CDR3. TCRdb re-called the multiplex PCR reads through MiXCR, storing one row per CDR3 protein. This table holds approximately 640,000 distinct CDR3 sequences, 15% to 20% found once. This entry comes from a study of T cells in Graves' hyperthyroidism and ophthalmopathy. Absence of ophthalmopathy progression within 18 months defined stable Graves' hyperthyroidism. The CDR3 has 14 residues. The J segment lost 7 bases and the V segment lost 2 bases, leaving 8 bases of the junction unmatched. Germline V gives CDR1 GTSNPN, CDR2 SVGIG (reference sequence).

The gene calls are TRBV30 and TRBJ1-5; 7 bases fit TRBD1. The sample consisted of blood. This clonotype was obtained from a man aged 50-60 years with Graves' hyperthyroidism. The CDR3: CAWSPGQARQPQHF. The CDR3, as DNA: TGTGCCTGGAGTCCCGGACAGGCCCGACAGCCCCAGCATTTT.